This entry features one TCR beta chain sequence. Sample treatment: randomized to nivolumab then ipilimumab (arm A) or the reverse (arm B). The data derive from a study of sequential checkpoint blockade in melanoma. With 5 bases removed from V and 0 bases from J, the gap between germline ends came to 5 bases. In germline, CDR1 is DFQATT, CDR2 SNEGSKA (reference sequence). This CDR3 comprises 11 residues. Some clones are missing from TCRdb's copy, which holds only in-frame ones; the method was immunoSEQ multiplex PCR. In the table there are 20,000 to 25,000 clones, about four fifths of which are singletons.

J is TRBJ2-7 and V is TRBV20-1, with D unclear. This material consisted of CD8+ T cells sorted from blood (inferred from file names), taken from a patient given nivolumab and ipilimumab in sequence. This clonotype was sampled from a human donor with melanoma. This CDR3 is CSAHHSYEQYF. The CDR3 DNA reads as TGCAGTGCTCATCACTCCTACGAGCAGTACTTC.